Described below is a single TCR beta chain sequence and its context. The target antigen is unknown. This sample was taken from a study of PD-1 blockade in classical Hodgkin lymphoma. Findings and caveats of the study: It was CD4+ TCR diversity, not CD8+, that rose significantly by C4D1.

Trimming removed 5 bases from V and 8 bases from J, with 18 bases in between. There are 15 residues in the CDR3. Germline loops: CDR1 MNHNS, CDR2 SASEGT. The protocol was immunoSEQ multiplex PCR, while the TCRdb copy is restricted to in-frame clones and leaves out a portion. The table lists about 19,000 clones, approximately 88% of them singletons. Brentuximab vedotin exposure varied, and every patient relapsed after autologous stem cell transplantation. Sample: peripheral blood mononuclear cells (PBMCs), taken at baseline. The sequence was obtained from a human donor with classical Hodgkin lymphoma. The chain is built from TRBV6-1 and TRBJ1-4; a weak D match, TRBD1 (5 bases). CDR3 residues: CASSPLGRREEKLFF. The CDR3 region has the DNA TGTGCCAGCAGTCCCTTGGGGCGGAGAGAAGAAAAACTGTTTTTT.